This entry features one TCR beta chain sequence. Its target antigen remains unknown. One base away there is no much larger clone; base qualities are not given. Compared with germline, V lacks 5 bases and J lacks 4 bases; bases without a gene match: 9. Taken from the germline V gene, the CDR1 and CDR2 loops are SGHTA and FQGNSA. From the cysteine through the phenylalanine, the CDR3 covers 17 amino acids. Solely the CDR3 DNA is kept, with 51 bases framed from the first base. The library was made by the immunoSEQ multiplex PCR assay. Held by TCRdb, this immuneACCESS table contains in-frame sequences only and omits some clones. Under half of the omission traces to an unresolved V gene where checked; the cause of the rest is unknown. The sample contains more than 45,000 clones, approximately 94% of them found a single time. The ten biggest clones cover 0.55% to 0.75% of the sample. This sample is part of a study of T cell changes during pregnancy in multiple sclerosis (dated by TCRdb to between 2017 and 2020). For the study in its entirety: The study examined how the T cell repertoire changed over the course of pregnancy in women with multiple sclerosis.

The sequence links TRBV7-2 to TRBJ2-5; 14 central nucleotides agree with TRBD2. The clonotype was recovered from a female donor with multiple sclerosis, enrolled in a pregnancy study. The input for sequencing was CD4+ T cells from peripheral blood mononuclear cells, taken in the second trimester of pregnancy. CDR3 region: CASSDGLAGGLGETQYF. The sequence in DNA is TGTGCCAGCAGCGACGGACTAGCGGGGGGTCTCGGAGAGACCCAGTACTTC.